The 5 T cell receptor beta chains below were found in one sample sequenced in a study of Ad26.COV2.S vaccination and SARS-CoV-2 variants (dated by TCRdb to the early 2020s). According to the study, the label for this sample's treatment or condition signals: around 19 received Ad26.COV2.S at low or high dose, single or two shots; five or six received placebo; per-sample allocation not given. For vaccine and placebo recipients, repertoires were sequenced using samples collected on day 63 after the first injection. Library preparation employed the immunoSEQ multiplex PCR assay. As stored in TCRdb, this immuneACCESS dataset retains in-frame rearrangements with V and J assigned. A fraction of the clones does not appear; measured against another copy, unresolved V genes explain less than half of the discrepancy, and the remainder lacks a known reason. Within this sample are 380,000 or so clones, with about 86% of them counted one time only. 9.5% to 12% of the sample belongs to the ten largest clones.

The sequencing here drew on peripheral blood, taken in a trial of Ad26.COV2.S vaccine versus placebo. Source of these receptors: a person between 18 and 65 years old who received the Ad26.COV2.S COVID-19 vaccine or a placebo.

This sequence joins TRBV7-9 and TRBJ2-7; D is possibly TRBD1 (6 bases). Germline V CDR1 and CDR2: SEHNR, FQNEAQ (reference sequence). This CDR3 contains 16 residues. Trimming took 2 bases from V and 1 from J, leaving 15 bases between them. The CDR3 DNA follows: TGTGCCAGCAGCTTAATTGGGGCAGGGGATTCCTACGAGCAGTACTTC. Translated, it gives CASSLIGAGDSYEQYF.

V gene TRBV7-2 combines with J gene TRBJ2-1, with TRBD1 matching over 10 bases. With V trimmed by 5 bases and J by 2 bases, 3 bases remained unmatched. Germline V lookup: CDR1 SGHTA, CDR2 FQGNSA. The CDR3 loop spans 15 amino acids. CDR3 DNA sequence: TGTGCCAGCAGCGCCGGGACAGGGGCCTACAATGAGCAGTTCTTC. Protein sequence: CASSAGTGAYNEQFF. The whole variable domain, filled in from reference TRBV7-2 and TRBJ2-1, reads GAGVSQSPSNKVTEKGKDVELRCDPISGHTALYWYRQSLGQGLEFLIYFQGNSAPDKSGLPSDRFSAERTGGSVSTLTIQRTQQEDSAVYLCASSAGTGAYNEQFFGPGTRLTVL.

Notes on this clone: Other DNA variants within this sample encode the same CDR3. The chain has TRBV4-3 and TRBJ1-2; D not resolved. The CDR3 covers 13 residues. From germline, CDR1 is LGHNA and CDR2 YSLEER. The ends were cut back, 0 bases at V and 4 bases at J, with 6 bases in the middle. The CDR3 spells CASSQDISYGYTF. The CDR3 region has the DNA TGCGCCAGCAGCCAAGACATATCCTATGGCTACACCTTC.

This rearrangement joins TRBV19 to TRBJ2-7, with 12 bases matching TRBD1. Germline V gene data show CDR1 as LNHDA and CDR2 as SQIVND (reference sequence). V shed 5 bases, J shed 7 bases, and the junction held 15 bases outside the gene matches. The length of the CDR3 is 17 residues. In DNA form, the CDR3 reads TGTGCCAGTAGTCCAACCGGGACAGGGGGCTTGAGGCGGGAGCAGTACTTC. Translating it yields CASSPTGTGGLRREQYF.

The CDR3 region has the DNA TGTGCCAGCAGCCCGGCGGGGGGTGAGCAGTTCTTC. Translation gives CASSPAGGEQFF. This sequence joins TRBV5-4 and TRBJ2-1, with 8 bases fitting TRBD2. Germline V lookup: CDR1 SGHNT, CDR2 YYREEE (reference sequence). The V segment lost 4 bases and the J segment 9 bases; nucleotides outside the gene matches: 3. This CDR3 region has 12 residues.